The clone carrying this T cell receptor beta chain came up a few times. Germline CDR1 is SEHNR and CDR2 is FQNEAQ (reference sequence). V was shortened by 6 bases and J by 1 base, with 10 bases between the two germline ends. The length of the CDR3 is 13 residues. Clones were read by immunoSEQ multiplex PCR, and TCRdb kept only the in-frame ones, dropping some. The profile covers 190,000 or so clones, with around 80% appearing a single time and roughly 13% taken by the ten largest. This sample is part of a study of blood T cell repertoires in COVID-19. The sequenced material came from peripheral blood. This clonotype was obtained from a man over 45 who had recovered from COVID-19. The rearrangement links TRBV7-9 to TRBJ2-7; a possible D gene is TRBD1 (5 bases). This CDR3 reads CASRTQESYEQYF. The DNA for the CDR3 is TGTGCCAGCAGGACACAGGAGTCCTACGAGCAGTACTTC.